The source of this T cell receptor (beta chain) is a study of early T cells in non-severe SARS-CoV-2 infection. Study-level background: Sequencing targeted bulk RNA from unsorted whole blood, leaving chains unpaired.

Study results and limitations: VDJdb matching favored anti-spike CD8 responses, missing private and CD4 specificities.

Unique molecular identifier tags were affixed to discrete cDNA molecules. MiXCR, applied by TCRdb to the 5' RACE reads, yields one record per CDR3 protein. The repertoire holds more than 70,000 distinct CDR3 sequences, roughly an eighth seen once, with around 15% in the top ten. Comments on this clonotype: The antigen is undetermined.

The receptor comes from an adult who was a healthcare worker with PCR-confirmed SARS-CoV-2 infection or an uninfected control (not recorded which). Sequenced: whole blood.

Written as DNA, the CDR3 is TGCAGCGTTGTGTGGTACACTGAAGCTTTCTTT. This encodes CSVVWYTEAFF. The J gene is TRBJ1-1, the V gene TRBV29-1; D is undetermined. Germline V CDR1 and CDR2: SQVTM, ANQGSEA. The ends were cut back, 4 bases at V and 3 bases at J, with 6 bases in the middle. The CDR3 totals 11 residues.